The clone carrying this T cell receptor (beta chain) has at least ten counts. From germline, CDR1 is DFQATT and CDR2 SNEGSKA (reference sequence). V gave up 5 bases and J gave up 5 bases; unmatched junction bases: 12. The CDR3 is 15 amino acids. These data belong to a study of T-cell reconstitution after alpha-beta-depleted transplantation in children. Unique molecular identifiers were built into the TCRbeta library. MiXCR was run by TCRdb on the PCR reads, yielding one entry per CDR3 protein. The sample has some 250,000 distinct CDR3 sequences; approximately 12% are singletons. Specimen: PBMCs from the stem cell graft donor, collected from the stem cell graft. This TCR derives from a human donor who donated a stem cell graft to a child with acute lymphoblastic leukemia. The J gene is TRBJ2-4, the V gene TRBV20-1; 7 bases are a match to TRBD2. This CDR3 reads CSAPHSLAGENIQYF. CDR3 coding DNA: TGCAGTGCTCCCCACTCATTGGCGGGAGAAAACATTCAGTACTTC.